The 32 T cell receptor beta chains presented below share a single source sample, sequenced in a study of blood T cell repertoires in COVID-19 (TCRdb year 2020). To prepare the library, the immunoSEQ multiplex PCR assay was applied. As stored in TCRdb, this immuneACCESS dataset retains in-frame rearrangements with V and J assigned. A fraction of the clones does not appear; measured against another copy, unresolved V genes explain less than half of the discrepancy, and the remainder lacks a known reason. The sample has hundreds of thousands of clones on record, approximately 81% of them singletons. The ten largest clones capture 3.5% to 4% of the sample. The specimen sequenced was peripheral blood. The receptors come from a woman of 80 years or more with acute or convalescent COVID-19.

The chain uses TRBV9 and TRBJ1-1, with D possibly being TRBD1 (6 bases). The CDR3 runs 14 residues. Germline CDR1 and CDR2: SGDLS and YYNGEE. Trimming left V 0 bases short and J 5 bases short, with 11 bases between. The CDR3: CASSVEQGRTEAFF. Here the CDR3 DNA reads TGTGCCAGCAGCGTAGAACAGGGTCGAACTGAAGCTTTCTTT.

This chain joins TRBV2 and TRBJ2-3; 9 nucleotides agree with TRBD1. The CDR3 contains 17 residues. Germline trimming cut 6 bases from V and 1 base from J; bases unmatched to any gene: 11. In germline, CDR1 is SNHLY, CDR2 FYNNEI. This chain's CDR3 is CASRRKYRGQGTDTQYF. The DNA for the CDR3 is TGTGCCAGCAGGAGAAAGTACAGGGGGCAGGGCACAGATACGCAGTATTTT. Full variable domain (missing parts from reference TRBV2 and TRBJ2-3): EPEVTQTPSHQVTQMGQEVILRCVPISNHLYFYWYRQILGQKVEFLVSFYNNEISEKSEIFDDQFSVERPDGSNFTLKIRSTKLEDSAMYFCASRRKYRGQGTDTQYFGPGTRLTVL.

Only a few counts were recorded for this clone. This rearrangement joins TRBV4-3 to TRBJ1-4; perhaps TRBD1 as D (6 bases). The V gene lost 4 bases and the J gene lost 8 bases, with 17 bases spanning the gap. The germline CDR1 and CDR2 sequences are LGHNA and YSLEER. The CDR3 runs to 15 residues. The CDR3 nucleotides are TGCGCCAGCAGCCCTCGGACCCTAACAGGGGAAAAACTGTTTTTT. This encodes CASSPRTLTGEKLFF.

The V call is TRBV19, the J call TRBJ1-1; TRBD1 might be the D (5 bases). The CDR3 loop spans 13 amino acids. CDR1 is LNHDA and CDR2 is SQIVND in the germline V gene (reference sequence). The V end lost 9 bases, the J end lost 4 bases, and 15 bases lay between the germline ends. CDR3 protein: CASETGLGTEAFF. The DNA for the CDR3 is TGTGCCAGCGAAACAGGCCTGGGCACTGAAGCTTTCTTT.

V and J are TRBV10-3 and TRBJ1-2; D gene unclear. Germline V lookup: CDR1 ENHRY, CDR2 SYGVKD. The CDR3 contains 12 residues. The V gene lost 10 bases and the J gene lost 6 bases, with 15 bases spanning the gap. The CDR3 nucleotides read TGTGCCACTCAAGAGGGCTCAGATGGCTACACCTTC. Translation gives CATQEGSDGYTF.

The rearrangement joins TRBV12-2 to TRBJ2-7; TRBD1, the table's D call, was not compared with the DNA. TRBV12-2 is labeled a pseudogene. CDR3 size: 16 residues. The CDR3, as DNA: TGTGCAAGTCGCTTACCCCAGAAGATCAAACCCTACGAGCAGTACTTC. As protein: CASRLPQKIKPYEQYF.

The gene calls are TRBV2 and TRBJ1-4; D is uncertain. CDR3 size: 18 residues. Trimming removed 0 bases at V and 0 bases at J, with 14 bases between. CDR1 and CDR2 (germline): SNHLY, FYNNEI. CDR3 bases: TGTGCCAGCAGTGAAGCGATGTTGGGAGGAGCAACTAATGAAAAACTGTTTTTT. Protein sequence: CASSEAMLGGATNEKLFF. The complete variable domain, with remaining parts taken from reference TRBV2 and TRBJ1-4, reads EPEVTQTPSHQVTQMGQEVILRCVPISNHLYFYWYRQILGQKVEFLVSFYNNEISEKSEIFDDQFSVERPDGSNFTLKIRSTKLEDSAMYFCASSEAMLGGATNEKLFFGSGTQLSVL.

The chain employs TRBV6-4 and TRBJ2-1; D call uncertain. Germline V gene sequence: CDR1 MRHNA, CDR2 SNTAGT. V dropped 5 bases and J dropped 3 bases, with 8 bases sitting between them. The CDR3 runs to 13 residues. CDR3: CASSLDLYNEQFF. The CDR3 DNA sequence: TGTGCCAGCAGTCTAGACCTCTACAATGAGCAGTTCTTC.

The chain combines TRBV6-4 with TRBJ1-1; D not resolved. Germline V gene sequence: CDR1 MRHNA, CDR2 SNTAGT. This CDR3 contains 13 residues. V was trimmed by 3 bases and J by 2 bases, leaving 7 bases between them. As DNA, the CDR3 is TGTGCCAGCAGTGAACAGAAAAACACTGAAGCTTTCTTT. Translation gives CASSEQKNTEAFF.

This clone appeared a few times. The rearrangement uses TRBV29-1 and TRBJ2-7; tentative D call: TRBD1 (6 bases). CDR1 and CDR2 from the germline V gene are SQVTM and ANQGSEA. V lost 4 bases, J lost 6 bases, and 19 bases lay in between. This CDR3 comprises 14 residues. The CDR3: CSVGPPQGKGEQYF. CDR3 nucleotides: TGCAGCGTTGGGCCCCCACAGGGTAAGGGCGAGCAGTACTTC.

This clone was detected once. The J gene is TRBJ1-6, the V gene TRBV11-3; no definite D call. CDR1 is SGHNT, CDR2 YENEEA, per germline. The germline V and J ends were trimmed by 8 bases and 5 bases, with 10 bases remaining between them. The length of the CDR3 is 13 residues. CDR3 sequence reads: CASRGSDNSPLHF. The CDR3 bases are TGTGCCAGCCGGGGTTCGGATAATTCACCCCTCCACTTT.

This clone was recorded once. This chain uses TRBV6-2 or TRBV6-3 with TRBJ2-1, with 8 bases fitting TRBD1. This CDR3 region has 16 residues. Germline lookup yields CDR1 MNHEY and CDR2 SVGEGT. The ends lost 6 bases at V and 2 bases at J; junction bases unmatched: 9. The CDR3 loop reads CASSLITDRAYNEQFF. The CDR3 DNA reads TGTGCCAGCAGCCTGATTACGGACAGGGCCTACAATGAGCAGTTCTTC.

Only one count was recorded for this clone. This chain uses TRBV7-9 with TRBJ1-5; 8 bases are a match to TRBD1. Germline-derived CDR1 and CDR2 are SEHNR and FQNEAQ (reference sequence). The CDR3 extends over 17 amino acids. The trim removed 1 base at V and 6 bases at J, leaving 11 bases unmatched. CDR3 region: CASSLDGQGAMTQPQHF. In DNA, the CDR3 is TGTGCCAGCAGCTTAGACGGCCAGGGGGCGATGACTCAGCCCCAGCATTTT.

The chain has TRBV28 and TRBJ1-2, with D possibly matching TRBD1 (5 bases). Germline V CDR1 and CDR2: MDHEN, SYDVKM. The CDR3 totals 14 residues. Trimming removed 3 bases from V and 1 base from J, with 9 bases in between. CDR3 coding DNA: TGTGCCAGCAGTTTGGGGCAGGATAACTATGGCTACACCTTC. Translation: CASSLGQDNYGYTF.

The chain combines TRBV9 with TRBJ2-3, with 11 bases aligning to TRBD1. The germline CDR1 and CDR2 sequences are SGDLS and YYNGEE. There are 16 residues in the CDR3. Trimming removed 4 bases from V and 3 bases from J; junction bases left unmatched: 7. CDR3 DNA: TGTGCCAGCAGCCCGGGGACAGGGGGGAGAACAGATACGCAGTATTTT. Translated: CASSPGTGGRTDTQYF. The full variable domain, in which reference TRBV9 and TRBJ2-3 provide the parts outside the CDR3, is DSGVTQTPKHLITATGQRVTLRCSPRSGDLSVYWYQQSLDQGLQFLIQYYNGEERAKGNILERFSAQQFPDLHSELNLSSLELGDSALYFCASSPGTGGRTDTQYFGPGTRLTVL.

The chain joins TRBV2 to TRBJ2-1; 7 bases are shared with TRBD2. This CDR3 contains 13 residues. V lost 3 bases, J lost 6 bases, and 2 bases stayed unmatched. The V gene's germline CDR1 is SNHLY and CDR2 FYNNEI. As DNA, the CDR3 is TGTGCCAGCAGTGATTGGGGGGGCAATGAGCAGTTCTTC. Amino acid sequence: CASSDWGGNEQFF.

The chain joins TRBV5-6 to TRBJ2-2; perhaps TRBD1 as D (7 bases). The CDR3 consists of 13 residues. CDR1 is SGHDT and CDR2 is YYEEEE in the germline V gene. V dropped 4 bases and J dropped 6 bases, with 10 bases sitting between them. This chain's CDR3 is CASSLRGAGELFF. The CDR3 nucleotides read TGTGCCAGCAGCCTCAGGGGGGCCGGGGAGCTGTTTTTT.

V gene TRBV19 combines with J gene TRBJ1-6; 8 nucleotides align to TRBD1. The junction had 9 bases not matched to a gene; V was cut back by 4 bases and J by 10 bases. CDR1 is LNHDA and CDR2 is SQIVND in the germline V gene (reference sequence). This CDR3 has 15 residues. CDR3 region: CASSSGQGASSPLHF. The CDR3 region has the DNA TGTGCCAGTAGTAGTGGGCAGGGGGCTTCATCACCCCTCCACTTT.

The J gene is TRBJ1-1, the V gene TRBV4-1; 7 bases are a match to TRBD1. The germline gives CDR1 MGHRA, CDR2 YSYEKL. The CDR3 is 15 residues long. With 1 base clipped from V and 5 bases from J, the junction kept 7 bases outside the gene matches. The CDR3 DNA is TGCGCCAGCAGCCAAGTAGACAGGGAGAATACTGAAGCTTTCTTT. Translation gives CASSQVDRENTEAFF.

The rearrangement joins TRBV3-1 (or the pseudogene TRBV3-2) to TRBJ1-1, with D possibly being TRBD1 (6 bases). Trimming removed 4 bases at V and 5 bases at J, with 14 bases between. Per the germline V gene, CDR1 is LGHDT and CDR2 is YNNKEL (reference sequence). The CDR3 covers 14 residues. The CDR3 region is CASSRTGLATEAFF. CDR3 in DNA: TGTGCCAGCAGCCGAACAGGGTTGGCTACTGAAGCTTTCTTT.

The CDR3 reads CASSFGGGSYNEQFF. As DNA, the CDR3 is TGTGCCAGCAGCTTCGGCGGGGGCTCCTACAATGAGCAGTTCTTC. The chain recombines TRBV7-6 with TRBJ2-1; 7 bases align to TRBD2. This CDR3 has 15 amino acids. CDR1 is SGHVS, CDR2 FNYEAQ, per germline. The ends lost 3 bases at V and 0 bases at J; junction bases unmatched: 2.

V gene TRBV2 combines with J gene TRBJ2-5; possible D gene TRBD2, 6 bases. Germline V gene lookup returns CDR1 SNHLY and CDR2 FYNNEI. The CDR3 totals 16 residues. Deletions cut 0 bases from V and 5 bases from J, with 16 bases between. This CDR3 reads CASSEALRRGGETQYF. The CDR3 region has the DNA TGTGCCAGCAGTGAAGCGCTGCGGCGGGGTGGGGAGACCCAGTACTTC.

The chain recombines TRBV19 with TRBJ1-6; weak D call: TRBD1 (6 bases). V lost 0 bases and J 13 bases, leaving 19 bases between the germline ends. The CDR3 covers 16 residues. Germline V gene sequence: CDR1 LNHDA, CDR2 SQIVND (reference sequence). CDR3 region: CASSIDHQTGIRPLHF. CDR3 coding DNA: TGTGCCAGTAGTATAGACCACCAAACAGGGATCCGGCCCCTCCACTTT.

This sequence joins TRBV5-1 and TRBJ1-2, with 9 positions matching TRBD1. V gave up 0 bases and J gave up 6 bases; unmatched junction bases: 6. CDR1 and CDR2 from the germline V gene are SGHRS and YFSETQ. This CDR3 is built from 15 residues. In DNA form, the CDR3 reads TGCGCCAGCAGCTTGGGGGGACAGGGAGTTCATGGCTACACCTTC. Translation: CASSLGGQGVHGYTF.

The gene calls are TRBV29-1 and TRBJ1-1; TRBD1 might be the D (6 bases). Between the trimmed V and J ends, which lost 7 bases and 0 bases, there was a span of 12 bases. Germline V gene sequence: CDR1 SQVTM, CDR2 ANQGSEA. CDR3 length: 13 amino acids. This CDR3 reads CSETDRMNTEAFF. The CDR3 DNA is TGCAGCGAAACGGACAGAATGAACACTGAAGCTTTCTTT.

This clone was counted once. V gene TRBV7-2 combines with J gene TRBJ1-6; 7 bases match TRBD1. Germline V lookup: CDR1 SGHTA, CDR2 FQGNSA. V trimming: 5 bases; J trimming: 9 bases; junction bases outside the gene matches: 7. The length of the CDR3 is 14 residues. The CDR3 DNA reads TGTGCCAGCAGCCCCGGGACAGCGCCTTCACCCCTCCACTTT. Protein sequence: CASSPGTAPSPLHF.

The rearrangement uses TRBV24-1 and TRBJ2-7; no clear D. V was cut by 5 bases and J by 2 bases, with 9 bases left in between. The V gene's germline CDR1 is KGHDR and CDR2 SFDVKD. The CDR3 covers 13 residues. CDR3 sequence: CATSAPDTYEQYF. The DNA of the CDR3 is TGTGCCACCAGTGCCCCCGACACCTACGAGCAGTACTTC.

This chain links TRBV28 with TRBJ1-2, with D unresolved. Germline loops: CDR1 MDHEN, CDR2 SYDVKM. With 2 bases removed from V and 1 base from J, the gap between germline ends came to 11 bases. The CDR3 covers 15 residues. The CDR3 is CASSLGGSLNYGYTF. As DNA, the CDR3 is TGTGCCAGCAGTTTAGGAGGGTCGCTTAACTATGGCTACACCTTC.

In its sample, this clone was seen once. The CDR3: CASRQGVVSGNTIYF. CDR3 nucleotides: TGTGCCAGCAGGCAGGGGGTTGTCTCTGGAAACACCATATATTTT. The chain is built from TRBV2 and TRBJ1-3, with 7 bases that match TRBD1. The germline V gene has CDR1 SNHLY and CDR2 FYNNEI. The V and J ends lost 6 bases and 0 bases, in that order; junction bases with no gene match: 5. This CDR3 contains 15 residues.

This clone was seen a few times. The chain carries TRBV15 and TRBJ1-1; D call uncertain. V lost 3 bases and J lost 2, with 16 bases in between. The length of the CDR3 is 16 residues. CDR1 is LNHNV and CDR2 is YYDKDF in the germline V gene (reference sequence). Written as DNA, the CDR3 is TGTGCCACCAGCAGTTTCCCCAGGTCACGAAACACTGAAGCTTTCTTT. Its protein is CATSSFPRSRNTEAFF. Looking up the rest from reference TRBV15 and TRBJ1-1 gives the full variable domain: DAMVIQNPRYQVTQFGKPVTLSCSQTLNHNVMYWYQQKSSQAPKLLFHYYDKDFNNEADTPDNFQSRRPNTSFCFLDIRSPGLGDTAMYLCATSSFPRSRNTEAFFGQGTRLTVV.

The V call is TRBV2, the J call TRBJ1-1, with D perhaps matching TRBD1 (5 bases). Trimming took off 5 bases at V and 6 bases at J, with 16 bases between the two ends. This CDR3 comprises 14 residues. CDR1 SNHLY and CDR2 FYNNEI come from the germline V gene. The CDR3 region is CASSPGGDGAEAFF. CDR3 nucleotides: TGTGCCAGCAGTCCGGGGGGGGATGGGGCTGAAGCTTTCTTT. Supplemented by reference TRBV2 and TRBJ1-1, the full variable domain reads EPEVTQTPSHQVTQMGQEVILRCVPISNHLYFYWYRQILGQKVEFLVSFYNNEISEKSEIFDDQFSVERPDGSNFTLKIRSTKLEDSAMYFCASSPGGDGAEAFFGQGTRLTVV.

The chain combines TRBV3-1 (or the pseudogene TRBV3-2) with TRBJ2-2; 9 bases map to TRBD1. This CDR3 region has 14 residues. Looked up from germline, CDR1 is LGHDT and CDR2 is YNNKEL (reference sequence). Unmatched junction bases numbered 5, after V lost 7 bases and J lost 5 bases. The CDR3 region is CASNKQGATGELFF. As DNA, the CDR3 is TGTGCCAGCAACAAACAGGGGGCGACCGGGGAGCTGTTTTTT.